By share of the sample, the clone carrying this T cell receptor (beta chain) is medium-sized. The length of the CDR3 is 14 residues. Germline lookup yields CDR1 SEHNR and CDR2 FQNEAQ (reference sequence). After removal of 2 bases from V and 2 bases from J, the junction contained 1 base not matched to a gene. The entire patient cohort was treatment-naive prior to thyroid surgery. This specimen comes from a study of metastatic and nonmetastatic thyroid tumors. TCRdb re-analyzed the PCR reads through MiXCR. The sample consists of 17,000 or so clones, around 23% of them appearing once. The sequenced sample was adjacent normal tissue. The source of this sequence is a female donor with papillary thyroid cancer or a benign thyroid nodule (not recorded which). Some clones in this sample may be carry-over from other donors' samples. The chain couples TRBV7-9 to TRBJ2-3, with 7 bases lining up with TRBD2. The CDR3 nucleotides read TGTGCCAGCAGCTTACGGGACTACACAGATACGCAGTATTTT. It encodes CASSLRDYTDTQYF. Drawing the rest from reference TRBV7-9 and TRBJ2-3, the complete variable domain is DTGVSQNPRHKITKRGQNVTFRCDPISEHNRLYWYRQTLGQGPEFLTYFQNEAQLEKSRLLSDRFSAERPKGSFSTLEIQRTEQGDSAMYLCASSLRDYTDTQYFGPGTRLTVL.